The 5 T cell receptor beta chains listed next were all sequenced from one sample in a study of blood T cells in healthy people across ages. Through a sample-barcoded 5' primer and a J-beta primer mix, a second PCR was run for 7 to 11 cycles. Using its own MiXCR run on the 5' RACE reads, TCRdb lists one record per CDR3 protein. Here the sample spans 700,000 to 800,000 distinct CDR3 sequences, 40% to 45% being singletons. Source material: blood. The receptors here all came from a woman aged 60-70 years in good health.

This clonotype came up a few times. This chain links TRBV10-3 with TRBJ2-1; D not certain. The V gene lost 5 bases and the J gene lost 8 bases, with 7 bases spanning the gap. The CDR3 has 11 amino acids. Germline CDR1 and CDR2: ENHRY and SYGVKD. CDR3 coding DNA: TGTGCCATCAGTTTTGAGTATGAGCAGTTCTTC. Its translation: CAISFEYEQFF.

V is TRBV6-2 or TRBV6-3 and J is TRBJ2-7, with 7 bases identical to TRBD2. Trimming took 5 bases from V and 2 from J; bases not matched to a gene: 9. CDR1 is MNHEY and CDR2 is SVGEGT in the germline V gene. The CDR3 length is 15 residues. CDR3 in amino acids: CASSTNQGLAYEQYF. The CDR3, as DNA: TGTGCCAGCAGTACCAACCAAGGACTAGCCTACGAGCAGTACTTC.

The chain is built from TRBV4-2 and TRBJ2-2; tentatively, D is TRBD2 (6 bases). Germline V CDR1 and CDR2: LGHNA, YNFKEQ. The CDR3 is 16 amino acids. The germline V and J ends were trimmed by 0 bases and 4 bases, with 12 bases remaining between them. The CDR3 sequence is CASSQDLAGFTGELFF. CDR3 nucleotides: TGTGCCAGCAGCCAAGATCTGGCGGGGTTCACCGGGGAGCTGTTTTTT.

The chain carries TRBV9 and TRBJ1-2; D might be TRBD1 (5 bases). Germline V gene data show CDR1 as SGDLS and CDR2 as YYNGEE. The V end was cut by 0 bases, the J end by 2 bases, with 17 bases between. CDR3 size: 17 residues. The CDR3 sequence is CASSVDSTVPPNYGYTF. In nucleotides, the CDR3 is TGTGCCAGCAGCGTAGATTCGACAGTTCCCCCGAACTATGGCTACACCTTC.

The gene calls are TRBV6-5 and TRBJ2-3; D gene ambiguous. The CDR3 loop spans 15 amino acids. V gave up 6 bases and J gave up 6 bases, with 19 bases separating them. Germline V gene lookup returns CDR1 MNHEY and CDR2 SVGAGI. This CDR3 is CASSYSPESSDTQYF. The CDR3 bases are TGTGCCAGCAGCTATTCTCCCGAGAGCTCTGATACGCAGTATTTT.